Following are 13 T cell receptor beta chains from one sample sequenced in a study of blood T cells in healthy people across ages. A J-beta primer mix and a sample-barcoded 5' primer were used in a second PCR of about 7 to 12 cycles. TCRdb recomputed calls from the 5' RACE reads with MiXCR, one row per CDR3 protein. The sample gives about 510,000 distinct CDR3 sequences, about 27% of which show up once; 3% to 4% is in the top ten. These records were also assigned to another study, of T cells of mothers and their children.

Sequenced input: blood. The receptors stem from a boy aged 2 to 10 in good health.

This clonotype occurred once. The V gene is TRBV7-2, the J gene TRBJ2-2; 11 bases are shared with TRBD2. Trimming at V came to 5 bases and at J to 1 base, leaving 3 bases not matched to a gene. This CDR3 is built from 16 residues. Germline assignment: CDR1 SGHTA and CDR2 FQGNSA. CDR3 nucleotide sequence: TGTGCCAGCAGCCGTAGCGGGAGGGGGAACACCGGGGAGCTGTTTTTT. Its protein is CASSRSGRGNTGELFF. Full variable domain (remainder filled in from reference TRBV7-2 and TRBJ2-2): GAGVSQSPSNKVTEKGKDVELRCDPISGHTALYWYRQSLGQGLEFLIYFQGNSAPDKSGLPSDRFSAERTGGSVSTLTIQRTQQEDSAVYLCASSRSGRGNTGELFFGEGSRLTVL.

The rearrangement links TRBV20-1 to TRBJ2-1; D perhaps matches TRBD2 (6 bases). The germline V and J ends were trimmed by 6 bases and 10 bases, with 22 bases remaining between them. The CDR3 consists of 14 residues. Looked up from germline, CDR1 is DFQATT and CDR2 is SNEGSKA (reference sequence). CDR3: CSAVEPGGTREQFF. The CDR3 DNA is TGCAGTGCCGTAGAACCGGGCGGGACCCGGGAGCAGTTCTTC.

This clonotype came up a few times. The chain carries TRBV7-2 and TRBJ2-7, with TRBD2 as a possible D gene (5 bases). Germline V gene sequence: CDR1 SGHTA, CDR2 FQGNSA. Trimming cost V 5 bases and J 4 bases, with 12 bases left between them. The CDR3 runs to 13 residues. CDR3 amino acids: CASSPSSGYEQYF. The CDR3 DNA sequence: TGTGCCAGCAGCCCATCAAGCGGTTACGAGCAGTACTTC.

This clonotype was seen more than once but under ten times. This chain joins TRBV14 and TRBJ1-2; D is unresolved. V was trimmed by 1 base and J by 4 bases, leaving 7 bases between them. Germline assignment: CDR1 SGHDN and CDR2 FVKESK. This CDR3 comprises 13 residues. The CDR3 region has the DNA TGTGCCAGCAGCCAAGCGACAAGCTATGGCTACACCTTC. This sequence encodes CASSQATSYGYTF.

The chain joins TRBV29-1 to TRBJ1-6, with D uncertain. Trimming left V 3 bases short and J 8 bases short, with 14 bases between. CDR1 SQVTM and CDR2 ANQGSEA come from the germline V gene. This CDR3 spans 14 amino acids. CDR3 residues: CSVDAKDPYSPLHF. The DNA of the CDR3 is TGCAGCGTTGATGCAAAGGACCCCTATTCACCCCTCCACTTT.

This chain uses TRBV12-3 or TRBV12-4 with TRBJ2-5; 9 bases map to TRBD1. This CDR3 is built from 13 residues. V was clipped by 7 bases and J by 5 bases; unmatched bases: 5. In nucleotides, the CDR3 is TGTGCCAGCACCGGAGGACAGGGGGAGACCCAGTACTTC. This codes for CASTGGQGETQYF.

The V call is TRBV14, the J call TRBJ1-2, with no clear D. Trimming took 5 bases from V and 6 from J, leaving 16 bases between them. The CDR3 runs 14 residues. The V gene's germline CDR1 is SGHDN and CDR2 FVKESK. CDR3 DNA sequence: TGTGCCAGCAGCAGCGGACCCTACCCTGATGGCTACACCTTC. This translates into CASSSGPYPDGYTF.

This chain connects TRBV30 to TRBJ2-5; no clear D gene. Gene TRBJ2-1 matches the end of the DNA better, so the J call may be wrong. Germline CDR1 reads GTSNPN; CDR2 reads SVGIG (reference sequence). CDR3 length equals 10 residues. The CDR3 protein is CAWGDNEQFF. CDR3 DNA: TGTGCCTGGGGGGACAATGAGCAGTTCTTC.

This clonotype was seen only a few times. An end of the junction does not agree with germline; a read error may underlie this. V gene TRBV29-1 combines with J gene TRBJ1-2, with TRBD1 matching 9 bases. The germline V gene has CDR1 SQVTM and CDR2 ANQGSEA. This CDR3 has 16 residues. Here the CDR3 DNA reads TGCGGCGTTCAACCCGGGACAGGGAGCGTATCGGTTGGCTACACCTTC. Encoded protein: CGVQPGTGSVSVGYTF.

CDR3 region: CASSLILVGGVYNEQFF. CDR3 DNA: TGTGCCAGCAGTTTAATATTAGTGGGAGGCGTCTACAATGAGCAGTTCTTC. The chain links TRBV12-3 or TRBV12-4 to TRBJ2-1; D may be TRBD2 (6 bases). V was clipped by 2 bases and J by 3 bases, with 17 bases between them. CDR3 size: 17 residues.

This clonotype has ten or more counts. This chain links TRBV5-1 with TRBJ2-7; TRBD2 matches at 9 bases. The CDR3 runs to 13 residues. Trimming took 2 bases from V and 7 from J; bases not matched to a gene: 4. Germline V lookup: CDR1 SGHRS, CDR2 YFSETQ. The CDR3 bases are TGCGCCAGCAGCTTCGCGGGAGGGCGGGAGCAGTACTTC. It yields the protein CASSFAGGREQYF.

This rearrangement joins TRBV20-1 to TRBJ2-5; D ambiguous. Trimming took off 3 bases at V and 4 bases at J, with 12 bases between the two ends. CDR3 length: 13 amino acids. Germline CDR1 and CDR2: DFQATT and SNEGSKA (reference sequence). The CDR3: CSASVKAGETQYF. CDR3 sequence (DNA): TGCAGTGCTAGTGTGAAGGCTGGAGAGACCCAGTACTTC.

As DNA, the CDR3 is TGTGCCAGCAGCTCTCAGACTATGAGCACAGATACGCAGTATTTT. Translated: CASSSQTMSTDTQYF. V is TRBV7-8 and J is TRBJ2-3; D is possibly TRBD2 (5 bases). CDR3 length equals 15 residues. The V and J ends lost 4 bases and 0 bases respectively, with 11 bases between them. Germline lookup yields CDR1 SGHVS and CDR2 FQNEAQ.